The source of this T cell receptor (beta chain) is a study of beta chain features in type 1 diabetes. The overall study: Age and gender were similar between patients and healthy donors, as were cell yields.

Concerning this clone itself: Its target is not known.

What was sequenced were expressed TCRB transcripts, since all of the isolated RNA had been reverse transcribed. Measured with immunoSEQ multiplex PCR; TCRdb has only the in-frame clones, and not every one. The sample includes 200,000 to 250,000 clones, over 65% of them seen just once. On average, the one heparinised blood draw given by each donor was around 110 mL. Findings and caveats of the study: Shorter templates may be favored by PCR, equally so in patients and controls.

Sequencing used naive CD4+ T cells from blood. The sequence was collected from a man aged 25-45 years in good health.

The CDR3 DNA is TGTGCCAGCAGCGGAGGACTAGCGGGGACCAAAAACATTCAGTACTTC. Translation gives CASSGGLAGTKNIQYF. The gene calls are TRBV9 and TRBJ2-4, with 12 bases fitting TRBD2. Per the germline V gene, CDR1 is SGDLS and CDR2 is YYNGEE. V lost 3 bases to trimming and J lost 2 bases; unmatched junction nucleotides: 3. The CDR3 loop spans 16 amino acids.